The rows below give T cell receptor beta chains drawn from one sample of a study of T cells expressing NK-cell markers. TCRdb reprocessed the 5' RACE reads; each CDR3 protein has one entry and no DNA is given. The sample table sets out around 550,000 distinct CDR3 sequences. Sequencing was carried out using blood T cells: a sorted CD56 or NKG2C T cell subset, CD4+ or CD8+ T cells, or bulk PBMC T cells (not recorded which). The source is a man aged 18 to 29 in good health. Both conserved end residues are part of each CDR3. Fields, in order: J gene, V gene, CDR3 protein.

TRBJ2-1 TRBV6-2/TRBV6-3 CASSYSPRERHEQFF
TRBJ1-4 TRBV2 CASSGEGPNEKLFF
TRBJ2-7 TRBV5-1 CASSLVGGGGYEQYF
TRBJ2-1 TRBV18 CASSRPISGSSYNEQFF
TRBJ2-5 TRBV29-1 CSGGRAGETQYF
TRBJ2-1 TRBV4-1 CASSQGPRWLGEQFF
TRBJ1-4 TRBV10-3 CAISTTATNEKLFF
TRBJ2-3 TRBV10-3 CAISESLAYSTDTQYF
TRBJ2-3 TRBV6-1 CASKGGQGLFSDTQYF
TRBJ1-4 TRBV7-6 CASSSYPGQVPEKLFF
TRBJ1-1 TRBV11-2 CASSPPSPPGEAFF
TRBJ2-7 TRBV7-9 CASSLMGLAGEQYF
TRBJ1-5 TRBV24-1 CATSEGGQGTNQPQHF
TRBJ2-5 TRBV2 CASQGLTGETQYF
TRBJ2-3 TRBV7-8 CASSQTRGFTDTQYF
TRBJ2-1 TRBV5-1 CASSLGQGNKHEQFF
TRBJ2-3 TRBV11-3 CASSKLAGTRADTQYF
TRBJ2-5 TRBV7-8 CASSLSRLQGTQYF
TRBJ2-7 TRBV7-8 CASSLVRAGGDANYEQYF
TRBJ1-4 TRBV20-1 CSAAPDATNEKLFF
TRBJ2-2 TRBV7-3 CASSATGPTGELFF
TRBJ2-7 TRBV20-1 CSARDYKDYEQYF
TRBJ2-1 TRBV6-4 CASSERGHNEQFF
TRBJ2-6 TRBV25-1 CASSDRDRSSGANVLTF
TRBJ2-1 TRBV4-3 CASSQDSGSSYNEQFF
TRBJ2-7 TRBV29-1 CSVGRGGDYEQYF
TRBJ2-5 TRBV6-5 CASSYSGVSETQYF
TRBJ2-7 TRBV6-2/TRBV6-3 CASSPSGSNEQYF
TRBJ2-3 TRBV20-1 CSARDRDRGFDTQYF
TRBJ2-1 TRBV10-3 CAISGTDRVNEQFF
TRBJ2-1 TRBV20-1 CSASSSYYNEQFF
TRBJ2-1 TRBV24-1 CATSGPGPSYNEQFF
TRBJ1-5 TRBV3-1 CASSRNQAQPQHF
TRBJ1-2 TRBV5-6 CASSTWLTGMHGYTF
TRBJ2-1 TRBV6-4 CASTPGPQGHPRSYNEQFF
TRBJ2-1 TRBV24-1 CATSDLPLANEQFF
TRBJ2-7 TRBV7-2 CASSLEGGRLIHEQYF
TRBJ2-5 TRBV24-1 CATSDPVEETQYF
TRBJ2-7 TRBV20-1 CSVTIAGQQYF
TRBJ2-2 TRBV5-1 CASSLARLTNTGELFF
TRBJ2-1 TRBV12-3/TRBV12-4 CASSLGTENNEQFF
TRBJ2-7 TRBV10-3 CAISKRTDLGTLYF
TRBJ2-7 TRBV5-1 CASSQSVGVVYEQYF
TRBJ2-5 TRBV7-9 CASSFSSGIETQYF
TRBJ2-1 TRBV7-9 CASGLAAEQFF
TRBJ2-2 TRBV11-2 CASSRSQGTGELFF
TRBJ2-1 TRBV4-3 CASSPSGGRAPIEQFF
TRBJ2-1 TRBV3-1 CASSPFGREWGNEQFF
TRBJ2-7 TRBV27 CASSSLGREDYEQYF
TRBJ1-3 TRBV12-3/TRBV12-4 CASRARENTIYF
TRBJ2-5 TRBV6-2/TRBV6-3 CASSYLSGLSGRNRVETQYF
TRBJ2-5 TRBV9 CASSDREVAETQYF